This TCR beta chain was profiled in a study of T cell responses to AZD1222 COVID-19 vaccine. For the study at large: Second doses that came at about 4 or about 12 weeks were put together. Study-level points and caveats: Only after the peak T cell response were repertoires sampled. Only a handful of people who got AZD1222 tested seropositive at baseline. Clonal diversity was possibly underestimated; the donors were predominantly white British and more often female.

This CDR3 has 15 residues. V was cut by 7 bases and J by 4 bases, with 17 bases left in between. Germline CDR1 LNHDA, CDR2 SQIVND (reference sequence). With respect to this clone: Antigen: not known.

Sequenced by immunoSEQ multiplex PCR; TCRdb stores in-frame clones only, minus some. Here the sample spans around 190,000 clones, roughly 92% being singletons. The V and J genes are TRBV19 and TRBJ1-3; weak D call: TRBD1 (5 bases). The source was peripheral blood, collected on day 0 of AZD1222 vaccination. The sequence came from an adult in good health. The CDR3 nucleotides are TGTGCCAGTATAAAGGGACGGGCTGCGGGAAACACCATATATTTT. It codes for CASIKGRAAGNTIYF.